This T cell receptor (beta chain) was recovered during a study of Graves' ophthalmopathy and Graves' hyperthyroidism. Findings and limits, study-wide: The blood repertoire also included most expanded thyroid clonotypes above 0.001 frequency.

The study amplified TCR beta CDR3 regions using RNA transcripts. The library came from an HTBI-primed first-round RT-PCR and a second-round multiplex PCR. TCRdb re-analysed the multiplex PCR reads in MiXCR, keeping a single row per CDR3 protein. The data show 300,000 to 450,000 distinct CDR3 sequences, with about a sixth seen just once and roughly 2.3% held by the top ten. The sample holds many counts of this clonotype. Its specificity is unknown. CDR1 DFQATT and CDR2 SNEGSKA come from the germline V gene (reference sequence). The CDR3 is 13 amino acids. Between the trimmed V and J ends, which lost 3 bases and 0 bases, there was a span of 9 bases.

The source is an adult woman with stable Graves' hyperthyroidism. The chain recombines TRBV20-1 with TRBJ2-7, with D hard to call. Material: peripheral blood. CDR3 sequence reads: CSASLTGSYEQYF. The DNA of the CDR3 is TGCAGTGCTAGCCTGACTGGCTCCTACGAGCAGTACTTC.